The clone carrying this T cell receptor beta chain showed up just a few times. The antigen remains undetermined. V lost 0 bases and J lost 3, with 10 bases in between. This CDR3 contains 15 residues. The germline V gene has CDR1 LGHNA and CDR2 YSLEER. This record belongs to a study of T-cell memory formation after mild COVID-19. Study-level results: Largely, contracting CD4+ clones fell within CM and EM, and contracting CD8+ clones within EMRA.

TCRdb ran MiXCR on the 5' RACE reads and lists one entry per CDR3 protein. This sample has under 300,000 distinct CDR3 sequences, with roughly 17% found just once. The gene calls are TRBV4-3 and TRBJ2-3; D is ambiguous. The sequence derives from a man between 18 and 35 years old who had mild COVID-19 (a few samples of this study predate the infection). Cell type and time point are not known. Sequenced material: PBMCs or a T cell subset sorted from them (not recorded which). CDR3: CASSQDLGWTDTQYF. CDR3 sequence (DNA): TGCGCCAGCAGCCAAGATTTAGGTTGGACAGATACGCAGTATTTT.